The 12 T cell receptor beta chains presented below share a single source sample, sequenced in a study of a mutant IDH1 vaccine in newly diagnosed glioma. Time point in this sample: baseline, week 1 (first vaccination visit). Treatment of the sample: pre-vaccination baseline after standard-of-care therapy. Using immunoSEQ multiplex PCR, the repertoire was profiled, and TCRdb retains in-frame clones only, with some absent. This sample carries 30,000 to 40,000 clones, roughly 78% of them seen once, and the ten largest clones take approximately 9.9%. The source was PBMCs, collected from a glioma patient treated with radiotherapy, temozolomide or both. These receptors all come from a man between 40 and 49 years old with glioma. Some clones in this sample may be carry-over from other donors' samples.

This chain uses TRBV7-9 with TRBJ2-5, with 8 bases identical to TRBD2. V dropped 4 bases and J dropped 2; count of bases not matched to a gene: 9. Germline V gene data show CDR1 as SEHNR and CDR2 as FQNEAQ (reference sequence). This CDR3 spans 16 amino acids. In nucleotides, the CDR3 is TGTGCCAGCAGCTCCAGACTAGCGTTGGCGCAAGAGACCCAGTACTTC. It is translated as CASSSRLALAQETQYF.

The chain has TRBV7-2 and TRBJ1-2; 7 bases fit TRBD1. CDR3 size: 16 residues. The trim removed 5 bases at V and 1 base at J, leaving 10 bases unmatched. Germline CDR1 SGHTA, CDR2 FQGNSA. This CDR3 reads CASSPGGQAYNYGYTF. CDR3 DNA sequence: TGTGCCAGCAGCCCTGGTGGACAGGCTTATAACTATGGCTACACCTTC.

V and J are TRBV7-6 and TRBJ1-6; 9 bases match TRBD1. Germline V gives CDR1 SGHVS, CDR2 FNYEAQ. V shed 5 bases, J shed 8 bases, and the junction held 4 bases outside the gene matches. The CDR3 has 14 residues. The CDR3: CASSTRTGDSPLHF. DNA of the CDR3: TGTGCCAGCAGCACGCGGACAGGGGATTCACCCCTCCACTTT.

This clone was picked up a small number of times. Here the CDR3 DNA reads TGCAGCGTTTCGGATTTGAACGAAAAACTGTTTTTT. Its translation: CSVSDLNEKLFF. This rearrangement joins TRBV29-1 to TRBJ1-4; D remains unclear. Germline CDR1 and CDR2: SQVTM and ANQGSEA. This CDR3 is 12 amino acids long. The V gene lost 5 bases and the J gene lost 8 bases, with 12 bases spanning the gap. Based on the CDR3 plus reference TRBV29-1 and TRBJ1-4, the full variable domain is SAVISQKPSRDICQRGTSLTIQCQVDSQVTMMFWYRQQPGQSLTLIATANQGSEATYESGFVIDKFPISRPNLTFSTLTVSNMSPEDSSIYLCSVSDLNEKLFFGSGTQLSVL.

The CDR3 here is CASSPGRLFGNTIYF. CDR3 coding DNA: TGTGCCAGCAGCCCGGGACGGCTCTTCGGAAACACCATATATTTT. The chain carries TRBV2 and TRBJ1-3; D is perhaps TRBD1 (5 bases). The V gene's germline CDR1 is SNHLY and CDR2 FYNNEI. This CDR3 contains 15 residues. Trimming removed 6 bases from V and 4 bases from J, with 16 bases in between.

In its sample, this clone is medium-sized. At one boundary the junction diverges from the germline segment, which might be a read error. The V gene is TRBV7-7, the J gene TRBJ1-1; no definite D call. The CDR3 is 15 amino acids. From germline, CDR1 is SSHAT and CDR2 FNYEAQ (reference sequence). The CDR3 region has the DNA TGTGCTAGCAGCTTACGGACGGGTTTACACACTGAAGCTTTCTTT. This gives the protein CASSLRTGLHTEAFF.

This clone was detected a few times. The V call is TRBV6-5, the J call TRBJ1-1; no clear D. The CDR3 totals 13 residues. CDR1 MNHEY and CDR2 SVGAGI come from the germline V gene. With 0 bases removed from V and 3 bases from J, the gap between germline ends came to 5 bases. This CDR3 reads CASSYSGYTEAFF. CDR3 in DNA: TGTGCCAGCAGTTACTCAGGGTACACTGAAGCTTTCTTT.

This clone was seen a few times. The chain links TRBV6-6 to TRBJ2-7; no firm D call. The CDR3 loop spans 12 amino acids. Germline lookup yields CDR1 MNHNY and CDR2 SVGAGI (reference sequence). V was cut by 6 bases and J by 4 bases, with 10 bases left in between. For the CDR3, the DNA is TGTGCCAGCAGCCAGGACGGTTACGAGCAGTACTTC. This gives the protein CASSQDGYEQYF.

The rearrangement joins TRBV30 to TRBJ2-5; 8 nucleotides match TRBD1. Per the germline V gene, CDR1 is GTSNPN and CDR2 is SVGIG (reference sequence). This CDR3 is built from 13 residues. The V and J ends lost 4 bases and 4 bases, in that order; junction bases with no gene match: 5. The CDR3 is CAWNPGGVETQYF. CDR3 nucleotides: TGTGCCTGGAATCCAGGGGGCGTAGAGACCCAGTACTTC.

The V and J genes are TRBV18 and TRBJ2-7; 8 bases are a match to TRBD2. Germline loops: CDR1 KGHSH, CDR2 LQKENI. The J segment lost 3 bases and the V segment lost 3 bases, leaving 4 bases of the junction unmatched. This CDR3 is built from 14 residues. CDR3 in DNA: TGTGCCAGCTCACCGGGACTAGAAGGCTACGAGCAGTACTTC. Protein: CASSPGLEGYEQYF.

This chain's CDR3 is CASSIRRRTVTGELFF. DNA of the CDR3: TGTGCCAGTAGTATAAGGCGCCGGACCGTCACCGGGGAGCTGTTTTTT. The chain has TRBV19 and TRBJ2-2; D is ambiguous. Germline-derived CDR1 and CDR2 are LNHDA and SQIVND (reference sequence). Deletions cut 2 bases from V and 4 bases from J, with 14 bases between. This CDR3 is 16 amino acids long.

This clone was observed a few times. The chain couples TRBV10-2 to TRBJ2-1, with D possibly matching TRBD2 (5 bases). Germline V lookup: CDR1 WSHSY, CDR2 SAAADI. V was trimmed by 4 bases and J by 5 bases, leaving 18 bases between them. The CDR3 is made up of 16 amino acids. The CDR3 reads CASSAGVPSVHNEQFF. CDR3 nucleotide sequence: TGCGCCAGCAGTGCCGGGGTGCCCTCTGTCCACAATGAGCAGTTCTTC.